The next 23 T cell receptor beta chains were all read from a single sample in a study of regulatory T cells in long-lasting Graves disease. Time point in this sample: newly diagnosed GD, antithyroid drugs for less than 3 months. Following extraction of RNA from PBMCs, that RNA was used to make the TCR library. Through Arm-PCR of CDR3 regions and iRepertoire HTBI primers, TCR beta libraries were built. One entry per CDR3 protein, called by TCRdb with MiXCR from the multiplex PCR reads. The table has some 340,000 distinct CDR3 sequences, about 12% seen once. A further study also used this sample, focusing on T cells in Graves' hyperthyroidism and ophthalmopathy.

Here the sequenced sample was peripheral blood mononuclear cells (PBMCs), taken at new diagnosis, from a patient treated with antithyroid drugs. These receptors originate from a woman aged 18-29 years with Graves disease.

Concerning this clonotype itself: Because the CDR3's place on the DNA is in doubt, the DNA is left out and the CDR3 is given as listed by TCRdb. The rearrangement links TRBV28 to TRBJ2-7; the D call of TRBD1 is as the table states it, not checked on the DNA. CDR1 MDHEN and CDR2 SYDVKM come from the germline V gene. Ends included, the CDR3 has 17 residues. The CDR3 reads CASSLTFGASYLYEQYF.

As to this clonotype: One junction end disagrees with the germline gene, perhaps due to a read error. The V gene is TRBV7-2, the J gene TRBJ2-1, with unresolved D. CDR1 and CDR2 from the germline V gene are SGHTA and FQGNSA. The CDR3 contains 13 residues. The CDR3 protein is CASSPRLREEQLF. CDR3 nucleotide sequence: TGTGCCAGCAGCCCCCGACTCCGCGAGGAGCAGCTCTTC. The full variable domain, rest sourced from reference TRBV7-2 and TRBJ2-1, is GAGVSQSPSNKVTEKGKDVELRCDPISGHTALYWYRQSLGQGLEFLIYFQGNSAPDKSGLPSDRFSAERTGGSVSTLTIQRTQQEDSAVYLCASSPRLREEQLFGPGTRLTVL.

This clonotype has at least ten counts. The V gene is TRBV5-1, the J gene TRBJ2-7; D is ambiguous. Trimming took off 1 base at V and 5 bases at J, with 7 bases between the two ends. Germline CDR1 and CDR2: SGHRS and YFSETQ. The CDR3 has 12 residues. This CDR3 reads CASSLKGNEQYF. For the CDR3, the DNA is TGCGCCAGCAGCTTGAAAGGGAACGAGCAGTACTTC.

The DNA of the CDR3 is TGCAGTGCCCACCTACAGGGCGTAACCTACAATGAGCAGTTCTTC. As protein: CSAHLQGVTYNEQFF. The rearrangement joins TRBV20-1 to TRBJ2-1; D is possibly TRBD1 (6 bases). V dropped 6 bases and J dropped 2 bases, with 17 bases sitting between them. CDR3 length: 15 residues. Germline assignment: CDR1 DFQATT and CDR2 SNEGSKA (reference sequence).

The table lists this clonotype with a few counts. CDR3 amino acids: CASSIFLTGGGHEQFF. The CDR3 DNA is TGTGCCAGTAGTATTTTTCTAACAGGGGGGGGCCATGAGCAGTTCTTC. The chain couples TRBV19 to TRBJ2-1; D possibly corresponds to TRBD1 (8 bases). Per germline, CDR1 LNHDA and CDR2 SQIVND (reference sequence). CDR3 length: 16 amino acids. V shed 3 bases and J shed 8 bases, with 20 bases lying between them.

This clonotype was observed at least ten times. The chain links TRBV27 to TRBJ1-2; the match to TRBD1 covers 10 bases. CDR1 and CDR2 (germline): MNHEY, SMNVEV (reference sequence). The junction had 6 bases not matched to a gene; V was cut back by 4 bases and J by 4 bases. The CDR3 is 15 residues long. The CDR3 DNA is TGTGCCAGCAGTTCCCGGGACAGGGGTCCCTATGGCTACACCTTC. Protein: CASSSRDRGPYGYTF.

The chain is built from TRBV19 and TRBJ1-2; D is unresolved. V was shortened by 10 bases and J by 2 bases, with 8 bases between the two germline ends. The CDR3 totals 11 residues. Looked up from germline, CDR1 is LNHDA and CDR2 is SQIVND (reference sequence). The CDR3 spells CATRRNYGYTF. CDR3 in DNA: TGTGCCACCCGGAGGAACTATGGCTACACCTTC.

The J gene is TRBJ2-1, the V gene TRBV10-2, with D hard to call. This CDR3 has 12 residues. Germline CDR1 WSHSY, CDR2 SAAADI. V was trimmed by 5 bases and J by 3 bases, leaving 5 bases between them. The CDR3 DNA reads TGCGCCAGCAGTACTGGCTACAATGAGCAGTTCTTC. Amino acid sequence: CASSTGYNEQFF.

Worth noting for this clonotype: Germline is not matched at one junction end, which may reflect a read error. The chain combines TRBV18 with TRBJ1-1; no definite D call. There are 15 residues in the CDR3. In germline, CDR1 is KGHSH, CDR2 LQKENI. The CDR3 DNA sequence: TGTGCCACCTCACCACCGCACAGCGGGAACACTGAAGCTTTCTTT. Translated, it gives CATSPPHSGNTEAFF. Looking up the rest from reference TRBV18 and TRBJ1-1 gives the full variable domain: NAGVMQNPRHLVRRRGQEARLRCSPMKGHSHVYWYRQLPEEGLKFMVYLQKENIIDESGMPKERFSAEFPKEGPSILRIQQVVRGDSAAYFCATSPPHSGNTEAFFGQGTRLTVV.

In its sample, this clonotype was seen a few times. The chain links TRBV4-3 to TRBJ2-2; 10 nucleotides align to TRBD2. CDR3 length: 19 amino acids. With V trimmed by 2 bases and J by 4 bases, 13 bases remained unmatched. Germline CDR1 is LGHNA and CDR2 is YSLEER. The CDR3 loop is CASSQKTSAGGPSTGELFF. The CDR3 nucleotides are TGCGCCAGCAGCCAAAAGACCTCAGCGGGAGGGCCGAGCACCGGGGAGCTGTTTTTT.

This clonotype has a count of ten or more. The V and J genes are TRBV4-1 and TRBJ2-7; D gene ambiguous. The germline V gene has CDR1 MGHRA and CDR2 YSYEKL. The CDR3 spans 13 residues. With 4 bases removed from V and 5 bases from J, the gap between germline ends came to 12 bases. The CDR3, as DNA: TGCGCCAGCAGCCTCACAGAGAGACACGAGCAGTACTTC. Translating gives CASSLTERHEQYF.

This clonotype was seen many times. This chain's CDR3 is CASSPLAGGPTSYNEQFF. In DNA, the CDR3 is TGTGCCAGCAGCCCACTAGCGGGAGGACCCACCTCCTACAATGAGCAGTTCTTC. The genes are TRBV7-3 and TRBJ2-1, with 12 bases identical to TRBD2. The trim removed 5 bases at V and 0 bases at J, leaving 8 bases unmatched. CDR1 and CDR2 (germline): SGHTA, FQGTGA. The CDR3 consists of 18 residues.

This clonotype was seen ten or more times. The rearrangement uses TRBV27 and TRBJ2-1; D is perhaps TRBD2 (6 bases). The length of the CDR3 is 16 residues. Germline loops: CDR1 MNHEY, CDR2 SMNVEV (reference sequence). Trimming removed 10 bases at V and 9 bases at J, with 28 bases between. The CDR3 DNA follows: TGTGCCACCGCGGGGCCTTGGGGAAGGGCCCGCGTTGAGCAGTTCTTC. Encoded protein: CATAGPWGRARVEQFF.

This clonotype was seen a handful of times. DNA for the CDR3: TGTGCCAGCGGCCCCATCCGCGACGAGCAGTACTTC. Translating it yields CASGPIRDEQYF. The chain uses TRBV7-9 and TRBJ2-7; the D is unclear. Germline V gene sequence: CDR1 SEHNR, CDR2 FQNEAQ (reference sequence). The CDR3 covers 12 residues. V was cut by 8 bases and J by 5 bases, with 13 bases left in between.

As to this clonotype: Here the CDR3 omits its conserved ending phenylalanine or tryptophan, so a read error is the likely source. The genes are TRBV4-1 and TRBJ2-5; D is unresolved. Trimming pared 1 base from V and 2 bases from J, leaving 5 bases between. The CDR3 loop spans 13 amino acids. Per germline, CDR1 MGHRA and CDR2 YSYEKL. CDR3 in amino acids: CASSQVSQETQYL. Here the CDR3 DNA reads TGCGCCAGCAGCCAAGTCAGTCAAGAGACCCAGTACCTC.

This clonotype was detected only a few times. V is TRBV7-2 and J is TRBJ2-3, with D tentatively TRBD2 (6 bases). Trimming shortened V by 2 bases and J by 1 base, and 10 bases separated the two germline ends. Germline lookup yields CDR1 SGHTA and CDR2 FQGNSA. The CDR3 sequence is 15 residues long. The CDR3 protein is CASSLITGGTDTQYF. CDR3 nucleotides: TGTGCCAGCAGCTTAATTACGGGGGGCACAGATACGCAGTATTTT.

This clonotype was detected a few times. The V call is TRBV7-2, the J call TRBJ1-2; perhaps TRBD1 as D (5 bases). V lost 0 bases and J 4 bases, leaving 12 bases between the germline ends. The CDR3 is 15 amino acids. Germline V CDR1 and CDR2: SGHTA, FQGNSA. The CDR3 sequence: CASSLAAGPSYGYTF. CDR3 nucleotides: TGTGCCAGCAGCTTAGCGGCAGGGCCTTCCTATGGCTACACCTTC.

This clonotype was detected ten times or more. The chain carries TRBV13 and TRBJ2-1; a weak D match, TRBD2 (6 bases). The CDR3 length is 16 residues. CDR1 is PRHDT, CDR2 FYEKMQ, per germline (reference sequence). The germline V and J ends were trimmed by 4 bases and 7 bases, with 20 bases remaining between them. The CDR3 bases are TGTGCCAGCAGCTCCAATAGCGGAGGGGAAAGGAATGAGCAGTTCTTC. It codes for CASSSNSGGERNEQFF.

The chain joins TRBV19 to TRBJ1-6, with 8 bases aligning to TRBD1. Trimming at V came to 7 bases and at J to 10 bases, leaving 12 bases not matched to a gene. The CDR3 is 15 residues long. Germline V gene lookup returns CDR1 LNHDA and CDR2 SQIVND (reference sequence). This chain's CDR3 is CASKRAGGPQSPLHF. In DNA form, the CDR3 reads TGTGCCAGTAAAAGGGCAGGGGGCCCACAATCACCCCTCCACTTT.

The gene calls are TRBV20-1 and TRBJ2-2; TRBD2 matches 10 bases. The CDR3 spans 13 residues. Germline V lookup: CDR1 DFQATT, CDR2 SNEGSKA (reference sequence). CDR3 sequence (DNA): TGCAGCAAGCGGGAGGGTGTCACCGGGGAGCTGTTTTTT. Translated: CSKREGVTGELFF.

This clonotype was seen many times. This chain uses TRBV7-2 with TRBJ1-1, with D possibly matching TRBD1 (6 bases). The CDR3 is 14 residues long. Trimming cost V 5 bases and J 10 bases, with 20 bases left between them. Germline V gives CDR1 SGHTA, CDR2 FQGNSA. As DNA, the CDR3 is TGTGCCAGCAGCGAAGACCAGGGGTCCAATTTAGCTTTCTTT. Translation: CASSEDQGSNLAFF.

The chain couples TRBV28 to TRBJ2-1; D gene uncertain. Germline CDR1 reads MDHEN; CDR2 reads SYDVKM. The V gene lost 3 bases and the J gene lost 1 base, with 7 bases spanning the gap. The CDR3 is 14 residues long. CDR3 protein: CASSFRESYNEQFF. The CDR3 coding sequence is TGTGCCAGCAGTTTTCGAGAATCCTACAATGAGCAGTTCTTC.

CDR3: CASSLAPGLAGGSDTQYF. DNA for the CDR3: TGTGCCAGCAGCTTGGCCCCGGGACTAGCGGGGGGGTCGGATACGCAGTATTTT. The chain has TRBV5-4 and TRBJ2-3; 16 bases align to TRBD2. The CDR3 loop spans 18 amino acids. The V gene end was trimmed by 0 bases and the J gene end by 6 bases; junction bases not matched to a gene: 7. CDR1 and CDR2 (germline): SGHNT, YYREEE (reference sequence). Together with reference TRBV5-4 and TRBJ2-3, the CDR3 gives the full variable domain: ETGVTQSPTHLIKTRGQQVTLRCSSQSGHNTVSWYQQALGQGPQFIFQYYREEENGRGNFPPRFSGLQFPNYSSELNVNALELDDSALYLCASSLAPGLAGGSDTQYFGPGTRLTVL.